The entry below describes one T cell receptor (beta chain). Antigen unknown. V gave up 7 bases and J gave up 1 base; unmatched junction bases: 3. The CDR3 is 13 amino acids. Germline CDR1 is SNHLY and CDR2 is FYNNEI. The data stem from a study of T cell responses to AZD1222 COVID-19 vaccine. Sequenced by immunoSEQ multiplex PCR; TCRdb stores in-frame clones only, minus some. This repertoire shows about 150,000 clones, roughly 90% found once; its top ten account for 5.5% to 6%. Study conclusions and caveats: Unmutated regions of variants are reportedly targeted by nearly half of spike-specific TCRs.

Sequences were derived from peripheral blood, sampled on day 0 of MenACWY control vaccination. The chain recombines TRBV2 with TRBJ1-1, with 7 bases aligning to TRBD1. The TCR sequence derives from an adult in good health. CDR3 DNA: TGTGCCAGCATGGGACAGCCGAACACTGAAGCTTTCTTT. Translation gives CASMGQPNTEAFF.